This T cell receptor beta chain was obtained from a study of blood T cell repertoires in COVID-19 (dated by TCRdb to 2020 to 2022). About the full investigation: The collaborator samples originated in the United States, Italy and Spain and spanned the acute and convalescent phases of COVID-19. Where HLA class I and class II types were available, the types were taken from metadata supplied by the sample provider, not from assay-based typing. Nearly every sample came with metadata listing a de-identified subject ID, COVID-19 status, age in years and sex. The material from the prospective study consisted of cDNA or gDNA derived from T cells, B-cell-depleted T cells, or PBMCs. Subjects who had been exposed to COVID-19, were actively infected with it, or had recovered from it provided the deeply sampled blood TCRbeta repertoires that made up the dataset. The repertoires were made available in a free public database intended to serve as a resource for research on the immune response to SARS-CoV-2. Samples came from the ongoing ImmuneRACE study (first 160 participants) plus 1,254 subjects from 6 global collaborators.

Results and caveats for the whole study, not just this receptor: The quantity of clinical and demographic metadata differed by source and by participant and was supplied without curation.

TCRbeta CDR3 regions were amplified from genomic DNA by means of the immunoSEQ Assay, a bias-controlled multiplex PCR. From the authors' description of their analysis: Within the assay, amplification of reference gene primers was used to estimate how many nucleated cells each sample contained. To quantify the absolute abundance of each unique TCRbeta CDR3 rearrangement, sequence reads were collapsed and filtered. For each sample, productive Simpson clonality was calculated by taking the square root of Simpson's diversity index across productive rearrangements. This immuneACCESS table, as held by TCRdb, lists in-frame sequences with V and J called but not all clones. Of the missing ones, under half trace to an unresolved V gene in checked studies; the others have no known cause. From that table come the V and J calls and clone size; the DNA was used to work out D and trimming. This sample lists about 290,000 clones; over 85% were detected once. Around 10% of the sample comes from the top ten.

Regarding this clone: Its cognate antigen has yet to be identified. Per-base quality was not reported, and no clone a single base away is much larger than it.

Trimming removed 4 bases from V and 6 bases from J; the gene matches leave 11 bases unexplained. In the germline V gene, CDR1 corresponds to MDHEN and CDR2 to SYDVKM. The CDR3, from cysteine to phenylalanine, totals 15 residues. Only the CDR3 DNA stays, 45 bases, in frame from base 1. One collaborating source in Seattle enrolled patients while the patients were actively infected and followed the patients over time throughout the course of disease. The collaborating institutions used their own protocols to collect whole blood in K2EDTA tubes. For TCRbeta analysis, collaborator samples were shipped as frozen whole blood, as isolated PBMCs, or as DNA extracted from either sample type.

In this chain, TRBV28 is recombined with TRBJ2-7, and 8 bases in between align with TRBD1. The source of this sequence is a woman younger than 45 with COVID-19, enrolled during active disease. The material sequenced was peripheral blood. The CDR3 amino acid sequence is: CASSSPGQVRVEQYF. The DNA is TGTGCCAGCAGTTCTCCGGGACAGGTTCGAGTCGAGCAGTACTTC.